This TCR beta chain was sequenced during a study of blood T cell repertoires in COVID-19. Turning to the study itself: Samples of COVID-19 (acute and convalescent) were obtained from the United States, Italy and Spain. The cDNA or gDNA used as material had been derived from T cells, B-cell-depleted T cells, or PBMCs.

Original methodology: The authors estimated nucleated cell counts from reference gene primer amplification. Repertoires were generated with immunoSEQ multiplex PCR, while TCRdb's copy carries only in-frame clones and drops some. V and J calls and clone size are those listed in that table; D and trimming were worked out from the DNA. The table includes approximately 150,000 clones, about nine tenths detected once. The receptor was derived from a man aged 45 to 65 who had recovered from COVID-19. Material: peripheral blood.

The CDR3 reads CASAPGGQGARADTQYF. CDR3 bases: TGTGCTAGTGCTCCGGGAGGACAGGGGGCGCGGGCAGATACGCAGTATTTT. The chain couples TRBV12-5 to TRBJ2-3, with 11 nucleotides matching TRBD1. Trimming took 7 bases from V and 4 from J; bases not matched to a gene: 13. Per germline, CDR1 LGHNT and CDR2 FRNRAP. This CDR3 comprises 17 residues.